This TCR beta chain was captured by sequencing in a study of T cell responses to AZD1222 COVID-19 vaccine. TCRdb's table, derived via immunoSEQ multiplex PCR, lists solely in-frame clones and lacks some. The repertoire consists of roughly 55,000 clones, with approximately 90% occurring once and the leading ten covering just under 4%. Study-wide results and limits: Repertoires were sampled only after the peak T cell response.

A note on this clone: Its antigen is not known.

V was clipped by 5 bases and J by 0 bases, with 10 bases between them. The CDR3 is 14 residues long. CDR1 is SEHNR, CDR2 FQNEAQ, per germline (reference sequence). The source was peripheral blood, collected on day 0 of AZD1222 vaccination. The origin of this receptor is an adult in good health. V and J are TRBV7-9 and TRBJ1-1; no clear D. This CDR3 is CASSPGDMNTEAFF. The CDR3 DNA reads TGTGCCAGCAGCCCCGGTGATATGAACACTGAAGCTTTCTTT.